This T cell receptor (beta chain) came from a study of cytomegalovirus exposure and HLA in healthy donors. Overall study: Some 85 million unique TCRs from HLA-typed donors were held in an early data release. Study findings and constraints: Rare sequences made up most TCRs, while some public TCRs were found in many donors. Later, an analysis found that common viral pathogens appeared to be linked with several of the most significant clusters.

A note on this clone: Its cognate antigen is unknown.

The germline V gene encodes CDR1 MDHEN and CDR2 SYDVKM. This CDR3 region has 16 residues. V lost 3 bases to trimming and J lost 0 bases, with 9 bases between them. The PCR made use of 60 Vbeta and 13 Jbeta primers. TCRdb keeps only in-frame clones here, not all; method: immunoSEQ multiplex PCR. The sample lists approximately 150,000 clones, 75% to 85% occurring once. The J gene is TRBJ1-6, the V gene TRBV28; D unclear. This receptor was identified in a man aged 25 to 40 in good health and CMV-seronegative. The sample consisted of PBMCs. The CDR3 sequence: CASSLEPSSYNSPLHF. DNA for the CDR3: TGTGCCAGCAGTTTGGAGCCGAGCTCCTATAATTCACCCCTCCACTTT.